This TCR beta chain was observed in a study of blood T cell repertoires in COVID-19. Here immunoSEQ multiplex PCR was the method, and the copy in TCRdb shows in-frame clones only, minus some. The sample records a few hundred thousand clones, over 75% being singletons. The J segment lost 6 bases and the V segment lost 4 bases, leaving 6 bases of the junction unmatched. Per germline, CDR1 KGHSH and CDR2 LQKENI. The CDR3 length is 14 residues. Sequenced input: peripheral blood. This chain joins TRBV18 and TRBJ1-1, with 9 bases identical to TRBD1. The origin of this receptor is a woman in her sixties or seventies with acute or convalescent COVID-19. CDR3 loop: CASSLQGAGAEAFF. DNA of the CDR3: TGTGCCAGCTCACTACAGGGGGCTGGGGCTGAAGCTTTCTTT.